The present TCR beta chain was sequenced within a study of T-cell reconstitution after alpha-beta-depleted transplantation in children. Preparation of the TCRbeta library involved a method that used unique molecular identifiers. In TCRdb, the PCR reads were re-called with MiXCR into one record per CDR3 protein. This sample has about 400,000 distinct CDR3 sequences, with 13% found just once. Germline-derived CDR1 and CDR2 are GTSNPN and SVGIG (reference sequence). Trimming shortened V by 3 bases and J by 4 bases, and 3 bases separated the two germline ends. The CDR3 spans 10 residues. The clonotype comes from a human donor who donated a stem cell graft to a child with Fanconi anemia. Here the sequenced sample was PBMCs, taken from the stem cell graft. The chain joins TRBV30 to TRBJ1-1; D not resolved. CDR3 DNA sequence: TGTGCCTGGAGGGGCACTGAAGCTTTCTTT. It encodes CAWRGTEAFF.